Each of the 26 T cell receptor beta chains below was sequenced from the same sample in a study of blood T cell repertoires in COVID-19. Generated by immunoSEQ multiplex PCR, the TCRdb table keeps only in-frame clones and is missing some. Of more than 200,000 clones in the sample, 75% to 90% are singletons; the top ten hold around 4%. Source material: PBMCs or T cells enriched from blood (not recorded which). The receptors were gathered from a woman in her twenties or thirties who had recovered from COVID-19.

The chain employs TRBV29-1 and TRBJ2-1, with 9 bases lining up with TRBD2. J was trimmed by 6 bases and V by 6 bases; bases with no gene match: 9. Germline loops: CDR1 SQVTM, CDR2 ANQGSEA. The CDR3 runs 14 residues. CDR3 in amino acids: CSVSPSGIGNEQFF. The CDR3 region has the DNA TGCAGCGTCTCCCCTAGCGGGATCGGCAATGAGCAGTTCTTC.

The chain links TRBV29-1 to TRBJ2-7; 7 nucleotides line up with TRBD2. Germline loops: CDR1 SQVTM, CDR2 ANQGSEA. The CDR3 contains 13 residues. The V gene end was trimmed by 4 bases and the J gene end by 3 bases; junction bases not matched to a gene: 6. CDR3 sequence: CSVGGGRIYEQYF. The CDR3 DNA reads TGCAGCGTTGGAGGCGGGAGAATCTACGAGCAGTACTTC.

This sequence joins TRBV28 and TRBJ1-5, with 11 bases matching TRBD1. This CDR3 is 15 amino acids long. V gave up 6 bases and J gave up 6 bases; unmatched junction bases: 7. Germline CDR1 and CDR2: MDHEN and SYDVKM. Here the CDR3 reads CASSQGGTGGQPQHF. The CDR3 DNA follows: TGTGCCAGCAGCCAAGGGGGGACAGGGGGTCAGCCCCAGCATTTT.

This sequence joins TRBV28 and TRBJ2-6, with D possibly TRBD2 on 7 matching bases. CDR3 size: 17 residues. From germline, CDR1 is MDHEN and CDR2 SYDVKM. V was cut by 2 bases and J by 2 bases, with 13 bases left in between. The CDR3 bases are TGTGCCAGCAGTTTAGCGGGGGCGCTCACTGGGGCCAACGTCCTGACTTTC. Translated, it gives CASSLAGALTGANVLTF.

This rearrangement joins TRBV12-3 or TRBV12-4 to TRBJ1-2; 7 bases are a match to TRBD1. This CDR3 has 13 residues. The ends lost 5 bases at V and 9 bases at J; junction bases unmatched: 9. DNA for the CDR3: TGTGCCAGCAGTGACAGGGAAATGGACCGCTACACCTTC. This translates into CASSDREMDRYTF.

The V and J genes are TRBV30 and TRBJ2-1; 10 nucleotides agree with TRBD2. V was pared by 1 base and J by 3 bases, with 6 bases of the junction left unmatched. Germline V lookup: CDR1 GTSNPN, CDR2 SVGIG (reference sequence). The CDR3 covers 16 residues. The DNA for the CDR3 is TGTGCCTGGAGTGGAGGACTAGCGGAACACTACAATGAGCAGTTCTTC. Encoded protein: CAWSGGLAEHYNEQFF. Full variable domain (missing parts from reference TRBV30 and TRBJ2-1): SQTIHQWPATLVQPVGSPLSLECTVEGTSNPNLYWYRQAAGRGLQLLFYSVGIGQISSEVPQNLSASRPQDRQFILSSKKLLLSDSGFYLCAWSGGLAEHYNEQFFGPGTRLTVL.

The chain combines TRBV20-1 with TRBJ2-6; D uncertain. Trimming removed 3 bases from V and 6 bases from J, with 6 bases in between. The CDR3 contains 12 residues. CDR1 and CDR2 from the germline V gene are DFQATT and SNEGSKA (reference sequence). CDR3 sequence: CSASPEANVLTF. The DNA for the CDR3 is TGCAGTGCTAGTCCAGAGGCCAACGTCCTGACTTTC.

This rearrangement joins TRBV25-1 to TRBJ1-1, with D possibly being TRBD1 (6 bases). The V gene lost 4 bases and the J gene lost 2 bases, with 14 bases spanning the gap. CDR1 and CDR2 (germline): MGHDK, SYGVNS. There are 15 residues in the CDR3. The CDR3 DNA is TGTGCCAGCAGTGCTCGGAGCAGGGGCAACACTGAAGCTTTCTTT. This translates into CASSARSRGNTEAFF.

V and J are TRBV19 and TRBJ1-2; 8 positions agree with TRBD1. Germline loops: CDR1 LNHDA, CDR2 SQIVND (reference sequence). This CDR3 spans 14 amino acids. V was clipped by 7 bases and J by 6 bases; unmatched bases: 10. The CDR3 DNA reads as TGTGCCAGTAAGCCGGACAGGGTTTCGAATGGCTACACCTTC. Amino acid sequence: CASKPDRVSNGYTF. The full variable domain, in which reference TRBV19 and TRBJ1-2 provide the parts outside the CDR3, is DGGITQSPKYLFRKEGQNVTLSCEQNLNHDAMYWYRQDPGQGLRLIYYSQIVNDFQKGDIAEGYSVSREKKESFPLTVTSAQKNPTAFYLCASKPDRVSNGYTFGSGTRLTVV.

CDR3 residues: CASSLAGGLPNYGYTF. The CDR3 bases are TGTGCCAGCAGTTTGGCAGGGGGCCTTCCTAACTATGGCTACACCTTC. This chain links TRBV28 with TRBJ1-2; 8 nucleotides match TRBD1. Germline V gene lookup returns CDR1 MDHEN and CDR2 SYDVKM. With 3 bases clipped from V and 0 bases from J, the junction kept 6 bases outside the gene matches. This CDR3 spans 16 amino acids.

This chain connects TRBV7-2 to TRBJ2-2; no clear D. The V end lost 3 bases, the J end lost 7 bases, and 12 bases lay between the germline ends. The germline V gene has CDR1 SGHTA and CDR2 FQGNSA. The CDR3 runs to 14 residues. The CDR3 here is CASSFQARDGELFF. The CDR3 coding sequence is TGTGCCAGCAGCTTCCAGGCCCGAGACGGGGAGCTGTTTTTT.

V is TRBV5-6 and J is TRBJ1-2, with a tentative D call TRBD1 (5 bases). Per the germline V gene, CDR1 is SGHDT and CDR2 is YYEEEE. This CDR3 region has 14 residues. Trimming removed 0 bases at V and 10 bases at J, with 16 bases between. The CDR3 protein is CASSLEARESLYTF. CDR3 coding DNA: TGTGCCAGCAGCTTGGAGGCCAGGGAATCCCTCTACACCTTC.

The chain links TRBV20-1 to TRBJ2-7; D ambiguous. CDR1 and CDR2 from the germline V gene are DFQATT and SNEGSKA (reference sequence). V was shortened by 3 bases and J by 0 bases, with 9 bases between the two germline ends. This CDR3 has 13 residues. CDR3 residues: CSASSPSSYEQYF. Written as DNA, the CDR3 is TGCAGTGCTAGTAGTCCGAGCTCCTACGAGCAGTACTTC.

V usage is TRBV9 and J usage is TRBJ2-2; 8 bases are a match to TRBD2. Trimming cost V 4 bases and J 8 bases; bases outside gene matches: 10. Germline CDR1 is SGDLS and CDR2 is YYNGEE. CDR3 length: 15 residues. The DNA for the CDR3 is TGTGCCAGCAGCCTCTCCGGGACTAGTGTTGGGGAGCTGTTTTTT. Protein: CASSLSGTSVGELFF.

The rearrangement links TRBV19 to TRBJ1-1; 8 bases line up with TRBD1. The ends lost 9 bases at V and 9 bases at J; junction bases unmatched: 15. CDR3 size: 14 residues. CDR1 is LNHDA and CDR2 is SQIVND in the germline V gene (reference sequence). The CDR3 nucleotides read TGTGCCAGCCTTCCCGGGACAGGCAGCAACAAAGCTTTCTTT. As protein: CASLPGTGSNKAFF.

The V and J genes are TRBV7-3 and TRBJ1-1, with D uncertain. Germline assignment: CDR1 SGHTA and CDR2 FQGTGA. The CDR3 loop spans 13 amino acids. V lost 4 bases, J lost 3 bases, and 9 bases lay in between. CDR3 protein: CASSSYRDTEAFF. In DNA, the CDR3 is TGTGCCAGCAGCTCTTACCGGGACACTGAAGCTTTCTTT.

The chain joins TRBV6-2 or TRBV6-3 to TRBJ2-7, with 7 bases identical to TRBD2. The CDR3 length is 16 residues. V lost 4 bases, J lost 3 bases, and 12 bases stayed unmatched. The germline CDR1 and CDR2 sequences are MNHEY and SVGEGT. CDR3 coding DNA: TGTGCCAGCAGTTCCCCCTCTAGCGGTTTTTTCTACGAGCAGTACTTC. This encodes CASSSPSSGFFYEQYF.

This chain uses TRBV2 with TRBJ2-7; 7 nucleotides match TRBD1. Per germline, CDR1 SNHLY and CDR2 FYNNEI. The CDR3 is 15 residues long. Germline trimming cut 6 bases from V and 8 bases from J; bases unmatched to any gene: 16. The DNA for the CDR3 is TGTGCCAGCAGGGGGAGAGGGGGCGAAGAAGCGAAGCAGTACTTC. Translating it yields CASRGRGGEEAKQYF.

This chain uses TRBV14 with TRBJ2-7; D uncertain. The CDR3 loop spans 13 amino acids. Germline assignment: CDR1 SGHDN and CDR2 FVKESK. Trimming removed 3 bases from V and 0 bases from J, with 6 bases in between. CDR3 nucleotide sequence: TGTGCCAGCAGCCACCCTCTCTCCTACGAGCAGTACTTC. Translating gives CASSHPLSYEQYF.

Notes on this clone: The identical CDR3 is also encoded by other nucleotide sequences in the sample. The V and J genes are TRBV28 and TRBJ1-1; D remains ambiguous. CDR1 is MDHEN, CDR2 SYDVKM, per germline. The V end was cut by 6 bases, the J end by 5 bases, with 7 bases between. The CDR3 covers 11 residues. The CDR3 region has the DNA TGTGCCAGCAGCCCGCGGACTGAAGCTTTCTTT. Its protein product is CASSPRTEAFF.

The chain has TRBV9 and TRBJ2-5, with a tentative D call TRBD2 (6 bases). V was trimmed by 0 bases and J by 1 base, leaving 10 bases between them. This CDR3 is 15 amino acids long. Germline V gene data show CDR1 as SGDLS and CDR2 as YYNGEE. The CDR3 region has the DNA TGTGCCAGCAGCGTAGATGGAGGGTTCCAAGAGACCCAGTACTTC. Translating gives CASSVDGGFQETQYF.

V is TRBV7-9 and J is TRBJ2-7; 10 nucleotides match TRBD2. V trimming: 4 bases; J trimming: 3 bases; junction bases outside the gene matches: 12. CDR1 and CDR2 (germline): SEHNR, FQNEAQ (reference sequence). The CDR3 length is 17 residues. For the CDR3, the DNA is TGTGCCAGCAGCTACCCCTACAGCGGGAGGGCCCTCTACGAGCAGTACTTC. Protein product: CASSYPYSGRALYEQYF.

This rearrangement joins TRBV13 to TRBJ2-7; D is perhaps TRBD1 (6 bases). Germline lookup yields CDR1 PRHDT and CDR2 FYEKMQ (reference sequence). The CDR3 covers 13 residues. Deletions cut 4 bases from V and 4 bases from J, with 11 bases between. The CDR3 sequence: CASSWLQGYEQYF. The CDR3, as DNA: TGTGCCAGCAGCTGGCTACAGGGATACGAGCAGTACTTC.

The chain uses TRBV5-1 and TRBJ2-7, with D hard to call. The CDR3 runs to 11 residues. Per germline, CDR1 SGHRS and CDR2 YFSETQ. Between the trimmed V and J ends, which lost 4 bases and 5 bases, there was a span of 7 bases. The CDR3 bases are TGCGCCAGCAGCATAACAAACGAGCAGTACTTC. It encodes CASSITNEQYF.

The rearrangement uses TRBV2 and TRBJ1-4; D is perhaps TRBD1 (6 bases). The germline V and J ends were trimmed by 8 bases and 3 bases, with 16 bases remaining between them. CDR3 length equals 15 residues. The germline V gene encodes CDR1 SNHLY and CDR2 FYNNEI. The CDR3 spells CASSIGGGANEKLFF. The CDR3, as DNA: TGTGCCAGCTCCATAGGGGGGGGAGCTAATGAAAAACTGTTTTTT.

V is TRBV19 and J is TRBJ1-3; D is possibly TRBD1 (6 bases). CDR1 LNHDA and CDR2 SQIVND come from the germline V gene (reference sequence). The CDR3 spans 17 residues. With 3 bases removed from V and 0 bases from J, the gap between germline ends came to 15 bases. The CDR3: CASSMETGLNSGNTIYF. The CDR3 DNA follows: TGTGCCAGTAGTATGGAGACAGGACTCAACTCTGGAAACACCATATATTTT.